This T cell receptor (beta chain) is drawn from a study of blood T cell repertoires in COVID-19. Study background: Sites in the United States, Italy and Spain provided acute and convalescent COVID-19 samples. The cDNA or gDNA used as material had been derived from T cells, B-cell-depleted T cells, or PBMCs.

This CDR3 is 14 amino acids long. The V and J ends lost 5 bases and 4 bases respectively, with 11 bases between them. Germline-derived CDR1 and CDR2 are MNHEY and SVGAGI. Per the original methods: Reference gene primer amplification yielded estimated nucleated cell counts. Clones were sequenced by immunoSEQ multiplex PCR, and TCRdb holds only the in-frame ones, with some missing. V and J calls and clone size follow that table, whereas D and trimming were derived from the DNA. The sample consists of fewer than 100,000 clones, more than 75% of them appearing once. V is TRBV6-5 and J is TRBJ1-4; possibly TRBD1 for D (6 bases). Specimen: peripheral blood. The source is a human donor with acute or convalescent COVID-19. The donor label of this sample is uncertain. CDR3 in amino acids: CASSKTGFNEKLFF. In DNA form, the CDR3 reads TGTGCCAGCAGTAAGACAGGTTTTAATGAAAAACTGTTTTTT.